Following are 22 T cell receptor beta chains from one sample sequenced in a study of shared clonotypes between healthy human individuals. Generated by immunoSEQ multiplex PCR, the TCRdb table keeps only in-frame clones and is missing some. The table records approximately 2.4 million clones, almost 96% of them present only once. Sequencing input: naive CD4+ T cells sorted from blood. The subset denotes: CD45RA+ positively selected. Receptor source: a man aged 18 to 35 in good health.

This sequence joins TRBV7-2 and TRBJ2-4; 9 positions agree with TRBD1. The CDR3 has 14 residues. Germline assignment: CDR1 SGHTA and CDR2 FQGNSA. The junction had 3 bases not matched to a gene; V was cut back by 5 bases and J by 4 bases. The CDR3 sequence: CASSIGQGKNIQYF. CDR3 nucleotide sequence: TGTGCCAGCAGCATCGGACAGGGGAAAAACATTCAGTACTTC. Filled out from reference TRBV7-2 and TRBJ2-4, the complete variable domain reads GAGVSQSPSNKVTEKGKDVELRCDPISGHTALYWYRQSLGQGLEFLIYFQGNSAPDKSGLPSDRFSAERTGGSVSTLTIQRTQQEDSAVYLCASSIGQGKNIQYFGAGTRLSVL.

The J gene is TRBJ2-3, the V gene TRBV11-2, with 10 bases identical to TRBD1. Losses at the gene ends were 1 base for V and 6 bases for J; bases not matched to a gene: 10. Germline V gene data show CDR1 as SGHAT and CDR2 as FQNNGV. This CDR3 spans 17 amino acids. The CDR3: CASSLVRREDRGDTQYF. The CDR3, as DNA: TGTGCCAGCAGCTTAGTTCGGCGGGAGGACAGGGGGGATACGCAGTATTTT. Together with reference TRBV11-2 and TRBJ2-3, the CDR3 gives the full variable domain: EAGVAQSPRYKIIEKRQSVAFWCNPISGHATLYWYQQILGQGPKLLIQFQNNGVVDDSQLPKDRFSAERLKGVDSTLKIQPAKLEDSAVYLCASSLVRREDRGDTQYFGPGTRLTVL.

As to this clone: At one end the junction does not follow the germline gene, possibly because of a read error. This chain connects TRBV19 to TRBJ2-1, with D possibly called TRBD1 or TRBD2 (6 bases each). Germline V gene sequence: CDR1 LNHDA, CDR2 SQIVND (reference sequence). This CDR3 contains 16 residues. The DNA of the CDR3 is TGTGCCAGTAGTACCCACAGACAGGTGGGGGGCAATCAGCAGTTCTTC. It is translated as CASSTHRQVGGNQQFF.

The rearrangement links TRBV7-6 to TRBJ2-7, with TRBD2 matching over 8 bases. This CDR3 has 12 amino acids. Unmatched junction bases numbered 1, after V lost 3 bases and J lost 6 bases. CDR1 is SGHVS and CDR2 is FNYEAQ in the germline V gene. Here the CDR3 DNA reads TGTGCCAGCAGCTTCAGCGGGAGCGAGCAGTACTTC. It is translated as CASSFSGSEQYF. The full variable domain, rest sourced from reference TRBV7-6 and TRBJ2-7, is GAGVSQSPRYKVTKRGQDVALRCDPISGHVSLYWYRQALGQGPEFLTYFNYEAQQDKSGLPNDRFSAERPEGSISTLTIQRTEQRDSAMYRCASSFSGSEQYFGPGTRLTVT.

The V call is TRBV4-3, the J call TRBJ1-1; 8 nucleotides line up with TRBD1. J gave up 7 bases and V 1 base, and 11 bases lay outside the gene matches. In germline, CDR1 is LGHNA, CDR2 YSLEER. This CDR3 contains 16 residues. CDR3 nucleotide sequence: TGCGCCAGCAGCCAAGCCACCGGGACAGGTCAAAGTGAAGCTTTCTTT. Residues: CASSQATGTGQSEAFF.

This chain uses TRBV5-1 with TRBJ1-1; D uncertain. V shed 2 bases and J shed 3 bases, with 11 bases lying between them. Germline V lookup: CDR1 SGHRS, CDR2 YFSETQ. The length of the CDR3 is 14 residues. CDR3 in DNA: TGCGCCAGCAGCTTCCATAAGGAGGACACTGAAGCTTTCTTT. It codes for CASSFHKEDTEAFF.

Details on this clone: This sample includes further DNA sequences coding for the same CDR3. The rearrangement links TRBV5-1 to TRBJ2-5, with D possibly called TRBD1 or TRBD2 (6 bases each). V was pared by 2 bases and J by 2 bases, with 10 bases between. The CDR3 loop spans 14 amino acids. CDR1 SGHRS and CDR2 YFSETQ come from the germline V gene. CDR3 sequence (DNA): TGCGCCAGCAGCTTCGCGGGGACACAAGAGACCCAGTACTTC. Translating it yields CASSFAGTQETQYF.

Concerning this clone itself: The same CDR3 can be traced to other DNA sequences in this sample. This sequence joins TRBV6-1 and TRBJ1-2, with D possibly TRBD1 on 5 matching bases. Trimming stripped 3 bases from V and 4 bases from J, with 6 bases between. This CDR3 has 12 residues. Germline CDR1 and CDR2: MNHNS and SASEGT. For the CDR3, the DNA is TGTGCCAGCAGTGATAGGGGCTATGGCTACACCTTC. Translated: CASSDRGYGYTF.

Concerning this clone itself: The sample carries other DNA sequences with the same CDR3. The CDR3: CASSSLYEQYF. As DNA, the CDR3 is TGTGCCAGCAGTTCATTATACGAGCAGTACTTC. V and J are TRBV6-5 and TRBJ2-7, with no clear D. Germline values: CDR1 MNHEY, CDR2 SVGAGI. V shed 4 bases and J shed 4 bases, with 5 bases lying between them. CDR3 size: 11 residues.

The J gene is TRBJ2-1, the V gene TRBV10-2; no definite D call. V was pared by 5 bases and J by 9 bases, with 14 bases between. This CDR3 is built from 13 residues. The germline gives CDR1 WSHSY, CDR2 SAAADI. In nucleotides, the CDR3 is TGCGCCAGCAGTCCGGAGTGGGTGAGTGAGCAGTTCTTC. Protein: CASSPEWVSEQFF.

The CDR3 coding sequence is TGTGCCAGCAGCCGACAACAGAACACTGAAGCTTTCTTT. Its translation is CASSRQQNTEAFF. V and J are TRBV7-2 and TRBJ1-1; D not resolved. Germline-derived CDR1 and CDR2 are SGHTA and FQGNSA. The CDR3 is 13 residues long. Trimming removed 5 bases from V and 1 base from J, with 8 bases in between.

This clone was picked up one time. The V call is TRBV11-2, the J call TRBJ2-1, with D unclear. Trimming took 6 bases from V and 0 from J, leaving 12 bases between them. The germline V gene encodes CDR1 SGHAT and CDR2 FQNNGV. The CDR3 runs 15 residues. CDR3: CASRLDPSSYNEQFF. CDR3 DNA: TGTGCCAGCAGACTCGACCCGAGCTCCTACAATGAGCAGTTCTTC.

The chain joins TRBV28 to TRBJ1-4; D gene ambiguous. V was trimmed by 3 bases and J by 2 bases, leaving 10 bases between them. The CDR3 contains 15 residues. Per the germline V gene, CDR1 is MDHEN and CDR2 is SYDVKM. CDR3 amino acids: CASSFLQATNEKLFF. The CDR3 nucleotides are TGTGCCAGCAGTTTCTTGCAAGCGACTAATGAAAAACTGTTTTTT. The full variable domain, rest sourced from reference TRBV28 and TRBJ1-4, is DVKVTQSSRYLVKRTGEKVFLECVQDMDHENMFWYRQDPGLGLRLIYFSYDVKMKEKGDIPEGYSVSREKKERFSLILESASTNQTSMYLCASSFLQATNEKLFFGSGTQLSVL.

The chain joins TRBV14 to TRBJ2-3, with D tentatively TRBD2 (5 bases). V shed 8 bases and J shed 3 bases, with 6 bases lying between them. The germline CDR1 and CDR2 sequences are SGHDN and FVKESK. The CDR3 contains 11 residues. In DNA, the CDR3 is TGTGCCAGCGGACTTACAGATACGCAGTATTTT. Its protein product is CASGLTDTQYF.

The chain has TRBV6-1 and TRBJ1-5; the D gene is possibly TRBD1 (5 bases). Trimming cost V 4 bases and J 7 bases, with 11 bases left between them. Germline V lookup: CDR1 MNHNS, CDR2 SASEGT. The CDR3 loop spans 13 amino acids. The DNA of the CDR3 is TGTGCCAGCAGTGGGGGGGAGCGGCAGCCCCAGCATTTT. Amino acid sequence: CASSGGERQPQHF.

The V and J genes are TRBV7-8 and TRBJ1-4; 9 nucleotides align to TRBD1. V lost 5 bases to trimming and J lost 3 bases; unmatched junction nucleotides: 4. CDR3 length: 15 amino acids. The germline gives CDR1 SGHVS, CDR2 FQNEAQ. The CDR3 DNA sequence: TGTGCCAGCAGCCGCGACAGGGGGTCTAATGAAAAACTGTTTTTT. This gives the protein CASSRDRGSNEKLFF. The variable domain in full, completed from reference TRBV7-8 and TRBJ1-4, reads GAGVSQSPRYKVAKRGQDVALRCDPISGHVSLFWYQQALGQGPEFLTYFQNEAQLDKSGLPSDRFFAERPEGSVSTLKIQRTQQEDSAVYLCASSRDRGSNEKLFFGSGTQLSVL.

The chain combines TRBV2 with TRBJ1-1; 9 bases match TRBD1. The CDR3 has 15 residues. V lost 7 bases to trimming and J lost 4 bases; unmatched junction nucleotides: 10. Germline CDR1 and CDR2: SNHLY and FYNNEI. CDR3 sequence reads: CASNRDRAGGTEAFF. The DNA for the CDR3 is TGTGCCAGCAACCGGGACAGGGCGGGCGGCACTGAAGCTTTCTTT.

The V gene is TRBV2, the J gene TRBJ2-7; 7 bases agree with TRBD1. This CDR3 contains 15 residues. After removal of 9 bases from V and 4 bases from J, the junction contained 15 bases not matched to a gene. Germline lookup yields CDR1 SNHLY and CDR2 FYNNEI. The CDR3 bases are TGTGCCAGTACTGACATTATCGACAGGGAGTACGAGCAGTACTTC. This gives the protein CASTDIIDREYEQYF.

The chain carries TRBV4-2 and TRBJ1-4, with a weak D call TRBD1 (6 bases). Germline lookup yields CDR1 LGHNA and CDR2 YNFKEQ. This CDR3 is 15 amino acids long. V dropped 5 bases and J dropped 0 bases, with 10 bases sitting between them. The CDR3 spells CASSVGGTTNEKLFF. Written as DNA, the CDR3 is TGTGCCAGCAGCGTAGGGGGGACAACTAATGAAAAACTGTTTTTT.

This chain uses TRBV7-9 with TRBJ1-6; 9 positions match TRBD1. Germline V gene data show CDR1 as SEHNR and CDR2 as FQNEAQ (reference sequence). J gave up 8 bases and V 1 base, and 6 bases lay outside the gene matches. The CDR3 totals 16 residues. The CDR3 loop reads CASSLGTGVGDSPLHF. For the CDR3, the DNA is TGTGCCAGCAGCTTAGGGACAGGGGTTGGGGATTCACCCCTCCACTTT.

The chain links TRBV7-2 to TRBJ2-6; D is uncertain. V lost 6 bases, J lost 0 bases, and 9 bases lay in between. This CDR3 is built from 15 residues. Germline loops: CDR1 SGHTA, CDR2 FQGNSA. CDR3 sequence: CASRESSSGANVLTF. The CDR3 DNA follows: TGTGCCAGCAGGGAGAGCTCCTCTGGGGCCAACGTCCTGACTTTC.

A single count supports this clone. CDR3 in DNA: TGTGCCAGCCGGCGGGAGAGAAACGAGCAGTACTTC. Its protein product is CASRRERNEQYF. V and J are TRBV6-1 and TRBJ2-7, with 7 bases matching TRBD2. Trimming removed 8 bases from V and 5 bases from J; junction bases left unmatched: 6. This CDR3 spans 12 amino acids. Per the germline V gene, CDR1 is MNHNS and CDR2 is SASEGT.